The rows below give T cell receptor beta chains drawn from one sample of a study of brain T cells in children with intractable seizures. The method was immunoSEQ multiplex PCR; TCRdb's version includes in-frame clones alone and lacks a portion of them. This sample has about 340,000 clones; about 93% occur once, and the top ten carry around 5%. Sequencing used peripheral blood, obtained 4 to 5 months after surgery. The receptors were gathered from a boy in the first two years of life with tuberous sclerosis and intractable seizures. Both conserved end residues are part of each CDR3. Each record gives: D gene, CDR3 length, V gene, clone size, J gene, CDR3 protein, CDR3 DNA. D genes are given only for firm matches. Clone size is not always given. Where it is, it says once, few, many or a class for expanded clones.

NA	11	TRBV25-1	NA	TRBJ2-1	CASRRGVEQFF	TGTGCCAGCAGGCGAGGGGTGGAGCAGTTCTTC
TRBD1	15	TRBV20-1	NA	TRBJ1-1	CSASPQGAFYTEAFF	TGCAGTGCTAGTCCCCAGGGGGCATTTTACACTGAAGCTTTCTTT
NA	14	TRBV11-2	NA	TRBJ2-7	CASSRTPWGIEQYF	TGTGCCAGCAGCCGAACCCCCTGGGGCATCGAGCAGTACTTC
TRBD2	15	TRBV19	NA	TRBJ2-1	CASSIGREVMGEQFF	TGTGCCAGTAGTATTGGGCGGGAGGTTATGGGTGAGCAGTTCTTC
NA	14	TRBV19	once	TRBJ1-1	CASSPPILNTEAFF	TGTGCCAGTAGCCCCCCCATCCTGAACACTGAAGCTTTCTTT
TRBD1	16	TRBV3-1/TRBV3-2	NA	TRBJ1-2	CASSQKTGGASEGYTF	TGTGCCAGCAGCCAAAAAACAGGGGGCGCCTCGGAGGGCTACACCTTC
NA	13	TRBV14	NA	TRBJ2-7	CASTPGGSYEQYF	TGTGCCAGCACCCCTGGGGGCTCCTACGAGCAGTACTTC
TRBD2	16	TRBV9	NA	TRBJ2-7	CASSPQPLAGAYEQYF	TGTGCCAGCAGCCCACAACCTCTAGCGGGAGCTTACGAGCAGTACTTC
TRBD2	15	TRBV11-3	NA	TRBJ2-5	CASSLGLAPEETQYF	TGTGCCAGCAGCTTAGGACTAGCTCCAGAAGAGACCCAGTACTTC
NA	15	TRBV6-5	NA	TRBJ1-1	CASSRHTTGHTEAFF	TGTGCCAGCAGTAGACATACCACGGGACACACTGAAGCTTTCTTT
NA	14	TRBV28	NA	TRBJ1-1	CASSYRNDWAEAFF	TGTGCCAGCAGTTACCGGAACGATTGGGCTGAAGCTTTCTTT
NA	15	TRBV3-1/TRBV3-2	NA	TRBJ2-5	CASSQDPQPQETQYF	TGTGCCAGCAGCCAAGACCCCCAGCCCCAAGAGACCCAGTACTTC
NA	14	TRBV24-1	NA	TRBJ1-1	CATRGTRGNTEAFF	TGTGCCACCAGGGGGACCAGGGGGAACACTGAAGCTTTCTTT
TRBD2	15	TRBV2	NA	TRBJ2-7	CASSGGTSGGLEQYF	TGTGCCAGCAGTGGCGGGACTAGCGGGGGGCTAGAGCAGTACTTC
TRBD2	13	TRBV30	NA	TRBJ2-1	CAWDHGTSGEQFF	TGTGCCTGGGACCATGGGACTAGCGGCGAGCAGTTCTTC
NA	15	TRBV2	NA	TRBJ2-3	CASRGLEVSTDTQYF	TGTGCCAGCAGGGGACTGGAAGTAAGCACAGATACGCAGTATTTT
NA	14	TRBV7-9	NA	TRBJ1-6	CASSLPGENSPLHF	TGTGCCAGCAGCTTACCAGGGGAGAATTCACCCCTCCACTTT
NA	15	TRBV13	NA	TRBJ2-1	CASRSSASSYNEQFF	TGTGCCAGCAGGTCTAGCGCGAGCTCCTACAATGAGCAGTTCTTC
TRBD1	15	TRBV7-9	NA	TRBJ1-6	CASSLSGTGYSPLHF	TGTGCCAGCAGCTTGTCCGGGACAGGGTACTCACCCCTCCACTTT
NA	14	TRBV9	NA	TRBJ1-3	CASSVAVAGNTIYF	TGTGCCAGCAGCGTAGCAGTGGCTGGAAACACCATATATTTT
TRBD2	17	TRBV7-9	NA	TRBJ2-3	CASSRSGTSGDTDTQYF	TGTGCCAGCAGCAGATCCGGGACTAGCGGAGACACAGATACGCAGTATTTT
TRBD1	14	TRBV6-5	NA	TRBJ1-3	CASSKTGVGNTIYF	TGTGCCAGCAGTAAGACAGGGGTTGGAAACACCATATATTTT
TRBD2	17	TRBV7-6	NA	TRBJ2-1	CASSHTPPSGDYNEQFF	TGTGCCAGCAGCCATACGCCCCCTAGCGGAGATTACAATGAGCAGTTCTTC
NA	12	TRBV29-1	NA	TRBJ2-7	CSVGDALYEQYF	TGCAGCGTTGGAGACGCTCTCTACGAGCAGTACTTC
NA	13	TRBV7-3	NA	TRBJ2-3	CASSPSRDEKQYF	TGTGCCAGCAGCCCATCAAGAGATGAGAAGCAGTATTTT
NA	15	TRBV6-2/TRBV6-3	NA	TRBJ2-7	CASSYSPAEGYEQYF	TGTGCCAGCAGTTACTCGCCAGCGGAGGGATACGAGCAGTACTTC
TRBD1	13	TRBV15	NA	TRBJ1-6	CATSRYRGSPLHF	TGTGCCACCAGCAGGTACAGGGGATCACCCCTCCACTTT
NA	12	TRBV6-5	NA	TRBJ1-2	CASMGWLYGYTF	TGTGCCAGCATGGGATGGCTCTATGGCTACACCTTC